Detailed here is one T cell receptor (beta chain). What this receptor recognizes is not known. Per-base qualities were not stored, and no clone one base away is much larger. Each PCR received spiked-in synthetic TCR analog templates so that absolute template abundance could be estimated from read counts. The immunoSEQ assay was used to amplify TCRbeta CDR3 regions from genomic DNA with bias-controlled V and J gene primers. Rearranged TCRbeta segments were sequenced at approximately 20X coverage. On the authors' methods: Sequencing errors were corrected by clustering and CDR3s were annotated against IMGT to assign V, D and J genes. Only productive TCRbeta rearrangements were used in downstream analyses, excluding out-of-frame or stop-codon sequences. Clonality was computed as one minus Shannon entropy normalized by the log of the number of unique productive sequences. Clones differing between time points or between blood and tumor were identified using Fisher's exact test with Benjamini-Hochberg correction, with an adjusted p below 0.01 applied as the threshold. This is the immuneACCESS table as TCRdb keeps it, with only in-frame sequences that have V and J called. A part of the clones is gone; compared with another copy, unresolved V genes explain less than half, and the rest is unexplained. V and J calls and clone size are given by that table; D and trimming were obtained from the DNA. The sample table holds approximately 51,000 clones, of which around 86% were seen once. Around 15% of the sample is in the top ten clones.

This sample is part of a study of PD-L1 blockade in urothelial cancer (dated by TCRdb to about 2017). Regarding the study in general: All patients started therapy around 2014 and received atezolizumab 1,200 mg intravenously every 3 weeks. About 85% of the roughly 29 patients were identified as males with urothelial cancer of bladder origin, and a prior smoking history was reported by 18 of 29 patients. Patients had an ECOG performance status of 0 or 1 and had received between 0 and 3 prior chemotherapy regimens. Blood samples were analyzed at two time points: 3 weeks after treatment start (second dose) and 6 weeks after treatment start. A median of about 140,000 T cells and 80,000 to 95,000 unique TCRs was obtained from blood samples, and a median clonality of about 0.08 was observed. The study was an exploratory multi-omic analysis of somatic, immune and clinical correlates of response to PD-L1 blockade with atezolizumab in urothelial cancer. Pretreatment tumor samples and matched peripheral blood, collected serially before and after atezolizumab treatment, underwent TCR sequencing. Durable clinical benefit meant progression-free survival longer than 6 months, and TCR features were also tested against progression-free and overall survival. In the same patients, whole exome sequencing and RNA sequencing of pretreatment tumors were performed in addition to TCR sequencing. Durable clinical benefit was achieved by nine patients but not by the remaining 20. Over 28 patients had pretreatment blood TCR-seq, about 25 had at least one posttreatment blood collection, and about 25 had tumor TCR-seq.

Overall study results and their limits: Improved progression-free and overall survival was associated with having pretreatment peripheral blood TCR clonality below the median. Greater expansion of tumor-associated TCR clones in peripheral blood 3 weeks after the start of treatment was observed in patients with durable benefit (n of about 20, p = 0.022). Because the sample size was small (n ≈ 30) and many exploratory analyses were performed, the results are intended to be hypothesis-generating.

The CDR3 holds 13 amino acids from the cysteine to the phenylalanine. CDR3 DNA only is kept here, 39 bases in frame from base 1. The cohort included 29 patients with locally advanced or metastatic urothelial carcinoma who were treated at Memorial Sloan Kettering on a trial protocol. Peripheral blood mononuclear cells were collected pretreatment and during treatment, with between 1 and 8 total time points obtained per patient. The Qiagen DNeasy Blood extraction kit was used to purify genomic DNA from total PBMCs and tumor samples. PBMCs were collected pretreatment and during treatment, and were isolated and stored as previously described.

The chain was built from TRBV21-1 and TRBJ1-2. TRBV21-1 is assigned pseudogene status. Specimen: PBMCs, collected around atezolizumab (anti-PD-L1) treatment. This sequence originates from a man aged 60 to 75 with urothelial cancer. The base sequence is TGTGCCAGCAGCAAATACCGGAACTATGGCTACACCTTC. The resulting protein is CASSKYRNYGYTF.